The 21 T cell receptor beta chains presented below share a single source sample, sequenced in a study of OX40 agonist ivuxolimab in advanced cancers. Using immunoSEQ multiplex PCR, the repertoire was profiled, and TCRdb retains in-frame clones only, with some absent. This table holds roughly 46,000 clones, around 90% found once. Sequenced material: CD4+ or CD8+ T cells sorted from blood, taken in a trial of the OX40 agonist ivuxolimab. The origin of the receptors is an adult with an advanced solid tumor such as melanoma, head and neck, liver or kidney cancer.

In nucleotides, the CDR3 is TGCGCCAGCAGTACCGGCGGGGGTCGAGATGTTAGGGGCAATCAGCCCCAGCATTTT. Its protein product is CASSTGGGRDVRGNQPQHF. The J gene is TRBJ1-5, the V gene TRBV4-1; possibly TRBD1 for D (5 bases). Trimming left V 6 bases short and J 2 bases short, with 26 bases between. The V gene's germline CDR1 is MGHRA and CDR2 YSYEKL. There are 19 residues in the CDR3.

CDR3 sequence reads: CASSPLAGVSYEQYF. The CDR3 nucleotides read TGTGCCAGCAGTCCCCTAGCGGGAGTTTCCTACGAGCAGTACTTC. The V gene is TRBV6-1, the J gene TRBJ2-7; TRBD2 aligns across 10 bases. CDR3 length: 15 amino acids. J gave up 1 base and V 5 bases, and 5 bases lay outside the gene matches. Germline values: CDR1 MNHNS, CDR2 SASEGT.

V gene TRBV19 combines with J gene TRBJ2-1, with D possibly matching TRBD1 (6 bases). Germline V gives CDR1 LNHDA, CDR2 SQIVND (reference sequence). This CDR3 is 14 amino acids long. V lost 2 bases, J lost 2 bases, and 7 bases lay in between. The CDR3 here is CASSIRQAYNEQFF. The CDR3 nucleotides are TGTGCCAGTAGTATAAGACAGGCCTACAATGAGCAGTTCTTC.

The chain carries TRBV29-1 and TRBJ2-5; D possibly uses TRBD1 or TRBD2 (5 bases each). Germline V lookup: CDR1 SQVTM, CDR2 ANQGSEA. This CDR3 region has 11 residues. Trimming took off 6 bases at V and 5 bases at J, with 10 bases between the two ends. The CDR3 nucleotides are TGCAGCGTCGGGGCAGGGGAGACCCAGTACTTC. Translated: CSVGAGETQYF.

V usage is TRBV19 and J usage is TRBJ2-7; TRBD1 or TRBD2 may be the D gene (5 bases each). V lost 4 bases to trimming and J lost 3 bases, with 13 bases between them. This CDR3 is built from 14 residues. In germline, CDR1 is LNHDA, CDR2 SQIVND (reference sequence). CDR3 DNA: TGTGCCAGTAGTAGACCGGGACCGTACTACGAGCAGTACTTC. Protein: CASSRPGPYYEQYF.

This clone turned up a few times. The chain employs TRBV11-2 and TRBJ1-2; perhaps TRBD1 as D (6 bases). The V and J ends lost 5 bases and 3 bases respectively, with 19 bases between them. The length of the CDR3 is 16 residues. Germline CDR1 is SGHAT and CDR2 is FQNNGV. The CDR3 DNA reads TGTGCCAGCAGCAAGACACTAGGACAGTTGGACTATGGCTACACCTTC. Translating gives CASSKTLGQLDYGYTF.

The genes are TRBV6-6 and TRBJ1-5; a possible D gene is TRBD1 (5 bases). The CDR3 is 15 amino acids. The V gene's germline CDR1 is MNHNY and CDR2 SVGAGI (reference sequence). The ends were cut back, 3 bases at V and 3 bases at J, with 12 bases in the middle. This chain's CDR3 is CASSYSDSPNQPQHF. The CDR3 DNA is TGTGCCAGCAGTTATTCCGACAGTCCCAATCAGCCCCAGCATTTT.

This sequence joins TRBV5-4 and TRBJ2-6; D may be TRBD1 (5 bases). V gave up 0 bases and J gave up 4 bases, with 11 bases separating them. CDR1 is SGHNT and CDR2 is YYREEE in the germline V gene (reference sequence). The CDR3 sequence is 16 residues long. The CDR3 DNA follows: TGTGCCAGCAGCTTGGCCCAGGGCCTCGGGGCCAACGTCCTGACTTTC. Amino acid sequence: CASSLAQGLGANVLTF.

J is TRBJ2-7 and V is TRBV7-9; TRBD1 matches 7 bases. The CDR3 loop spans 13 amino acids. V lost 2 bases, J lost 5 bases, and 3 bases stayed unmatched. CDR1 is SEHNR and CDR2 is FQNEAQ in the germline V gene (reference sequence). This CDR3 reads CASSLTGVDEQYF. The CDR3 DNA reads TGTGCCAGCAGCTTAACAGGGGTGGACGAGCAGTACTTC.

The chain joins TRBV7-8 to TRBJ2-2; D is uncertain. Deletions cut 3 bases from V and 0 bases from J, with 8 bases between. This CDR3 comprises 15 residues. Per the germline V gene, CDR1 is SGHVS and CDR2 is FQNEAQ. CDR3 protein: CASSFQATNTGELFF. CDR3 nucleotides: TGTGCCAGCAGCTTCCAGGCTACGAACACCGGGGAGCTGTTTTTT.

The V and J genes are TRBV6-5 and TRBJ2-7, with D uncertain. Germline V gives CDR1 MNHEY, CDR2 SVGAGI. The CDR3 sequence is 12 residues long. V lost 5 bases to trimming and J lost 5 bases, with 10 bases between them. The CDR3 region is CASSPRWDEQYF. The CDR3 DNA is TGTGCCAGCAGTCCCCGGTGGGACGAGCAGTACTTC.

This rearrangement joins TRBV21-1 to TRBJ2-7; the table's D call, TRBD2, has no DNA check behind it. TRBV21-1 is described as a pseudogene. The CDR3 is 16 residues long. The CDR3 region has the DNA TGTGCCAGCAGCTATCCCGGGATCACCGGAACGTACGAGCAGTACTTC. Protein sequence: CASSYPGITGTYEQYF.

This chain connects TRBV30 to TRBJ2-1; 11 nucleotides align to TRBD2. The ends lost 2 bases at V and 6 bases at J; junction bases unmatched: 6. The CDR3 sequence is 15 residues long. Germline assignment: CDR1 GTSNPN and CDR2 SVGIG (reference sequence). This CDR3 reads CAWSRTSGSSNEQFF. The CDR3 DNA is TGTGCCTGGAGTAGAACTAGCGGGAGCTCCAATGAGCAGTTCTTC. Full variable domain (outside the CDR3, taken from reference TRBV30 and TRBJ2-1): SQTIHQWPATLVQPVGSPLSLECTVEGTSNPNLYWYRQAAGRGLQLLFYSVGIGQISSEVPQNLSASRPQDRQFILSSKKLLLSDSGFYLCAWSRTSGSSNEQFFGPGTRLTVL.

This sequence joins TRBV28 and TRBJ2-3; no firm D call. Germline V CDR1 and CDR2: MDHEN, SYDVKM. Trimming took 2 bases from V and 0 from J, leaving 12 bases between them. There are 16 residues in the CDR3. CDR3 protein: CASSLGLVRSTDTQYF. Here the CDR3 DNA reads TGTGCCAGCAGTTTAGGGTTGGTCCGAAGCACAGATACGCAGTATTTT.

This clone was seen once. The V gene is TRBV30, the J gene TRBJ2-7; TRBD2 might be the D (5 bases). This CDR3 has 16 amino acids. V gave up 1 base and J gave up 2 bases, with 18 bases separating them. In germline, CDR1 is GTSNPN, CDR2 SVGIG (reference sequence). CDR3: CAWSAGSSGTAYEQYF. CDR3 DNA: TGTGCCTGGAGTGCTGGGTCGAGCGGTACGGCCTACGAGCAGTACTTC.

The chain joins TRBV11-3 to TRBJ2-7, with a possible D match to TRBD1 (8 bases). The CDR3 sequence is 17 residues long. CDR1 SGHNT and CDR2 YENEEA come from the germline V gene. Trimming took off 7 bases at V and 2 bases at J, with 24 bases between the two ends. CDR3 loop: CASNFWGGDRSPYEQYF. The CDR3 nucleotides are TGTGCCAGCAACTTCTGGGGGGGGGACAGGTCCCCCTACGAGCAGTACTTC.

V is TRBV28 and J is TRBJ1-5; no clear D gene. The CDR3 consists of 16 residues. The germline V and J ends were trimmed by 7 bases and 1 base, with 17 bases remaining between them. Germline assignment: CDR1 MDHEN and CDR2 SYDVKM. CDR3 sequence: CASTTGTWRSNQPQHF. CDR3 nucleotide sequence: TGTGCCAGCACCACCGGAACGTGGAGGAGCAATCAGCCCCAGCATTTT.

The CDR3 region has the DNA TGTGCCAGCAGCGACGGGACAGGGGATGAGCAGTTCTTC. Its translation is CASSDGTGDEQFF. This chain connects TRBV5-4 to TRBJ2-1; 10 bases agree with TRBD1. The CDR3 runs to 13 residues. J was trimmed by 8 bases and V by 4 bases; bases with no gene match: 3. CDR1 is SGHNT and CDR2 is YYREEE in the germline V gene (reference sequence).

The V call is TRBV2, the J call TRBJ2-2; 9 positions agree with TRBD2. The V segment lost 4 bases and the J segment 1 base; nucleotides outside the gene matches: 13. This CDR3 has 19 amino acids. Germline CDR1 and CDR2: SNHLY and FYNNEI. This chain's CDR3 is CASSVWAGGPGLNTGELFF. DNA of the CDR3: TGTGCCAGCAGTGTCTGGGCGGGAGGGCCCGGCTTGAACACCGGGGAGCTGTTTTTT.

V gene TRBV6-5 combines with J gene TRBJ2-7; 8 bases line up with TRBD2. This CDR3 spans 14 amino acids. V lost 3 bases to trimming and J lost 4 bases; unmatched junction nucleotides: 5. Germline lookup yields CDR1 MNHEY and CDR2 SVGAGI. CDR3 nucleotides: TGTGCCAGCAGTTATGGCGGGAGGATTTACGAGCAGTACTTC. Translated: CASSYGGRIYEQYF.

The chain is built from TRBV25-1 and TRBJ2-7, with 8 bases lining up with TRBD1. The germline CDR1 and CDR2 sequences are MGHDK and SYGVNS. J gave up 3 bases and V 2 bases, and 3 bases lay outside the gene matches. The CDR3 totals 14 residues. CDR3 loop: CASSETGTGYEQYF. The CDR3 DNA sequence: TGTGCCAGCAGTGAAACTGGGACAGGCTACGAGCAGTACTTC.